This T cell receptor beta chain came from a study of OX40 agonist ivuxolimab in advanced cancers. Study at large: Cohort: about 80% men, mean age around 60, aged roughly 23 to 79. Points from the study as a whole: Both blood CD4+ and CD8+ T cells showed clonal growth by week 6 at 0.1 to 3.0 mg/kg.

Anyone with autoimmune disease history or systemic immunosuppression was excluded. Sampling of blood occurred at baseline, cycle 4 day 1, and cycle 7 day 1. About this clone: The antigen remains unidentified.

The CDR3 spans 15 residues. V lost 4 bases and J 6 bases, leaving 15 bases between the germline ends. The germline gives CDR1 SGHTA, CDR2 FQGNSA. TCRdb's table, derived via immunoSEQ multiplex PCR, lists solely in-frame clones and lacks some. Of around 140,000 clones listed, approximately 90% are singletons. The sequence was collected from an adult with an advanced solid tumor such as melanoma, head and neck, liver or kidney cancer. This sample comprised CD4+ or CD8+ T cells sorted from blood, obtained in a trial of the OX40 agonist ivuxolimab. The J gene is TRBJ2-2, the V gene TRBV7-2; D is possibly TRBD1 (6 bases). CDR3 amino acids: CASSSGVRAAGELFF. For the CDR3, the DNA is TGTGCCAGCAGCTCAGGGGTACGAGCGGCCGGGGAGCTGTTTTTT.